This entry concerns a single TCR beta chain. Its matching antigen is unknown. These data are taken from a study of shared clonotypes between healthy human individuals. On the study more broadly: Three CD4 naive, three CD4 memory, two CD8 naive and one CD8 memory plate were used per donor.

Germline assignment: CDR1 KGHSH and CDR2 LQKENI. The CDR3 has 15 amino acids. V lost 3 bases and J lost 0; bases outside the gene matches: 4. Replicate PCRs from sorted subsets contained about 0.2 ug DNA, which is 30,000 to 35,000 T cell genomes. TCRdb's table, derived via immunoSEQ multiplex PCR, lists solely in-frame clones and lacks some. The table includes fewer than 2.5 million clones, over 85% detected once. Study-wide results and caveats: An anticipated effect of sequencing depth on clonotype sharing among donors was recognized.

The gene calls are TRBV18 and TRBJ1-1; TRBD1 matches 7 bases. Sequencing input: naive CD4+ T cells from PBMCs. The sample's subset: CD45RA+ positively selected. This clonotype was sampled from a man aged 18-30 years in good health. Some clones in this sample may be carry-over from other donors' samples. The DNA for the CDR3 is TGTGCCAGCTCACCCGCGGACAGGATGAACACTGAAGCTTTCTTT. It specifies CASSPADRMNTEAFF.